These T cell receptor beta chains were read from a single sample in a study of T cells in Graves' hyperthyroidism and ophthalmopathy. One entry per CDR3 protein, called by TCRdb with MiXCR from the multiplex PCR reads. The repertoire holds some 560,000 distinct CDR3 sequences, approximately 15% seen once, with about 15% in the top ten. The material sequenced was blood. Receptors originate from a woman aged 40 to 50 with Graves' hyperthyroidism. Each CDR3 is given with its conserved first and last residue. Each record gives: CDR3 protein, CDR3 DNA, clone size, J gene, V gene, D gene. The D gene is left open where the match is weak. Clone sizes are given selectively: once, few, many, or a class where the clone is expanded.

CDR3: CASSPGDSASYGYTF
DNA: TGTGCCAGCAGCCCTGGGGACAGTGCTTCCTATGGCTACACCTTC
size: -
J: TRBJ1-2
V: TRBV9
D: TRBD1

CDR3: CAISTSGSYEQYF
DNA: TGTGCCATCAGTACTAGCGGCTCCTACGAGCAGTACTTC
size: -
J: TRBJ2-7
V: TRBV10-3
D: TRBD2

CDR3: CASSSLDRGPTDTQYF
DNA: TGTGCCAGCAGTTCGCTTGACAGGGGGCCCACAGATACGCAGTATTTT
size: few
J: TRBJ2-3
V: TRBV6-5
D: TRBD1

CDR3: CASSRQGEGKNEQFF
DNA: TGCGCCAGCAGCCGTCAGGGGGAGGGAAAAAATGAGCAGTTCTTC
size: many
J: TRBJ2-1
V: TRBV5-1
D: -

CDR3: CATLVRLGHDEQFF
DNA: TGTGCCACGTTAGTCCGGCTGGGACACGATGAGCAGTTCTTC
size: few
J: TRBJ2-1
V: TRBV24-1
D: -

CDR3: CASSLDGNPPQHF
DNA: TGCGCCAGCAGCCTGGACGGGAATCCGCCCCAGCATTTT
size: many
J: TRBJ1-5
V: TRBV5-1
D: -

CDR3: CASSLWGHADTQYF
DNA: TGTGCCAGCAGCTTATGGGGTCACGCAGATACGCAGTATTTT
size: -
J: TRBJ2-3
V: TRBV7-3
D: -

CDR3: CASSSALDQPQHF
DNA: TGTGCCAGCAGTTCCGCCCTCGATCAGCCCCAGCATTTT
size: -
J: TRBJ1-5
V: TRBV6-2/TRBV6-3
D: -

CDR3: CSVEGDRGINQQFF
DNA: TGCAGCGTTGAGGGGGACAGGGGTATTAATCAGCAGTTCTTC
size: few
J: TRBJ2-1
V: TRBV29-1
D: TRBD1

CDR3: CSARNFHNEQFF
DNA: TGCAGTGCTAGGAATTTCCACAATGAGCAGTTCTTC
size: many
J: TRBJ2-1
V: TRBV20-1
D: -

CDR3: CAWRQFDPEGSGELFF
DNA: TGTGCCTGGAGACAGTTTGACCCAGAAGGATCCGGGGAGCTGTTTTTT
size: once
J: TRBJ2-2
V: TRBV30
D: -

CDR3: CSARTVAGAFVHEQFF
DNA: TGCAGTGCTAGAACGGTAGCGGGAGCTTTTGTCCATGAGCAGTTCTTC
size: many
J: TRBJ2-1
V: TRBV20-1
D: TRBD2

CDR3: CAWNSQATYEQYF
DNA: TGTGCCTGGAACTCCCAGGCTACCTACGAGCAGTACTTC
size: many
J: TRBJ2-7
V: TRBV30
D: -

CDR3: CASSQVLNTIYF
DNA: TGTGCCAGCAGCCAAGTGTTAAACACCATATATTTT
size: many
J: TRBJ1-3
V: TRBV3-1
D: -

CDR3: CASSEFGRDGYTF
DNA: TGTGCCAGCAGTGAATTTGGAAGGGATGGCTACACCTTC
size: few
J: TRBJ1-2
V: TRBV25-1
D: -

CDR3: CASSLLPAGVGGEQFF
DNA: TGTGCCAGCAGTTTATTACCAGCGGGAGTAGGGGGTGAGCAGTTCTTC
size: many
J: TRBJ2-1
V: TRBV6-2/TRBV6-3
D: TRBD2

CDR3: CASGLSGSSYEQYF
DNA: TGTGCCAGCGGACTTAGCGGGAGCTCCTACGAGCAGTACTTC
size: -
J: TRBJ2-7
V: TRBV7-3
D: TRBD2

CDR3: CASSSGLAGTTYEQYF
DNA: TGTGCCAGCAGCTCAGGACTAGCGGGAACAACCTACGAGCAGTACTTC
size: few
J: TRBJ2-7
V: TRBV13
D: TRBD2

CDR3: CASSSTRGNNEQFF
DNA: TGTGCCAGCAGCTCAACAAGGGGTAACAATGAGCAGTTCTTC
size: once
J: TRBJ2-1
V: TRBV7-3
D: -

CDR3: CATSDPPGEQYF
DNA: TGTGCCACGTCGGACCCACCGGGGGAGCAGTACTTC
size: many
J: TRBJ2-7
V: TRBV10-3
D: -

CDR3: CASSYSGRGAFF
DNA: TGTGCCAGCAGTTACTCCGGCAGGGGAGCTTTCTTT
size: -
J: TRBJ1-1
V: TRBV6-2/TRBV6-3
D: -

CDR3: CASSLQASSSYNSPLHF
DNA: TGTGCCAGCAGTTTACAGGCCTCGAGCTCCTATAATTCACCCCTCCACTTT
size: many
J: TRBJ1-6
V: TRBV27
D: -